This is a list of T cell receptor beta chains from one sample in a study of blood T cell repertoires in COVID-19. Some clones are missing from TCRdb's copy, which holds only in-frame ones; the method was immunoSEQ multiplex PCR. This table has 55,000 to 90,000 clones, around nine tenths appearing once. Sample: peripheral blood. These receptors were obtained from a human donor in a cohort sampled during active COVID-19. Each CDR3 is given with its conserved first and last residue. A D gene is named only where the DNA matches it firmly. The size of a clone is reported for some rows only, either as once, few or many, or as a class for expanded clones.

cdr3_aa cdr3_nt v_call clone_size j_call d_call
CASRPGEANTGELFF TGTGCCAGCAGACCTGGGGAGGCTAACACCGGGGAGCTGTTTTTT TRBV6-5 . TRBJ2-2 .
CASSEGGLAGAEEFF TGTGCCAGCAGTGAAGGGGGACTAGCGGGAGCTGAGGAGTTCTTC TRBV2 once TRBJ2-1 TRBD2
CAITPTGLSGNTIYF TGTGCCATCACTCCGACAGGGTTATCTGGAAACACCATATATTTT TRBV10-3 . TRBJ1-3 TRBD1
CASSLYRNSYNEQFF TGTGCCAGCAGCTTGTACAGGAACTCCTACAATGAGCAGTTCTTC TRBV5-6 . TRBJ2-1 .
CASSPDSPNQPQHF TGCGCCAGCAGCCCCGACAGTCCCAATCAGCCCCAGCATTTT TRBV5-1 . TRBJ1-5 .
CASSSPGQLLNTDTQYF TGTGCCAGCAGCTCTCCGGGACAGCTCCTGAACACAGATACGCAGTATTTT TRBV2 . TRBJ2-3 TRBD1
CASGREGGVRNEQYF TGTGCCAGCGGGCGGGAGGGTGGTGTGAGAAACGAGCAGTACTTC TRBV6-5 . TRBJ2-7 TRBD2
CASSPSGTYNEQFF TGTGCCAGCAGTCCATCCGGGACTTACAATGAGCAGTTCTTC TRBV27 . TRBJ2-1 .
CASSRASLGRNEQFF TGTGCCAGTAGTAGAGCATCCCTAGGTCGCAATGAGCAGTTCTTC TRBV19 . TRBJ2-1 .
CASSTNPGQGEAFF TGTGCCAGCAGCACAAACCCGGGACAGGGTGAAGCTTTCTTT TRBV3-1/TRBV3-2 . TRBJ1-1 TRBD1
CASSLGQGAAYEQYF TGTGCCAGCAGCTTAGGTCAGGGGGCTGCCTACGAGCAGTACTTC TRBV11-2 . TRBJ2-7 TRBD1
CASSYPTSGRTDTQYF TGTGCCAGCAGTTACCCTACTAGCGGGAGAACAGATACGCAGTATTTT TRBV6-6 . TRBJ2-3 TRBD2
CASSLDRGTDTQYF TGTGCCAGCAGTCTCGACAGGGGCACAGATACGCAGTATTTT TRBV27 once TRBJ2-3 TRBD1
CASRFYRGQVSYNEQFF TGTGCCAGCCGGTTCTACAGGGGGCAGGTGTCCTACAATGAGCAGTTCTTC TRBV27 . TRBJ2-1 TRBD1
CATSPSDYTDTQYF TGTGCCACCAGCCCCTCGGACTACACAGATACGCAGTATTTT TRBV24-1 once TRBJ2-3 .
CASNSGAALAKNIQYF TGTGCCAGTAATAGCGGGGCGGCCTTAGCCAAAAACATTCAGTACTTC TRBV19 . TRBJ2-4 TRBD2
CASSPVGATEVSPLHF TGTGCCAGCTCACCGGTTGGGGCGACAGAAGTTTCACCCCTCCACTTT TRBV18 . TRBJ1-6 .
CASRGLTNIQYF TGTGCCAGCAGGGGACTGACAAACATTCAGTACTTC TRBV27 . TRBJ2-4 .
CASSPGQLNQPQHF TGTGCCAGCAGTCCGGGACAGCTCAATCAGCCCCAGCATTTT TRBV28 . TRBJ1-5 TRBD1
CASSLRSVRETQYF TGCGCCAGCAGCTTGCGGTCAGTGAGGGAGACCCAGTACTTC TRBV5-1 . TRBJ2-5 .
CASRPPGHYNEQFF TGTGCCAGCAGACCCCCGGGACACTACAATGAGCAGTTCTTC TRBV6-5 . TRBJ2-1 .
CASRGQDDYGYTF TGTGCCAGCAGGGGACAGGACGACTATGGCTACACCTTC TRBV27 . TRBJ1-2 TRBD1
CASSHRGGEKLFF TGTGCCAGCAGCCACAGGGGTGGTGAAAAACTGTTTTTT TRBV3-1/TRBV3-2 . TRBJ1-4 .
CASSQVAGVKETQYF TGTGCCAGCAGCCAAGTCGCAGGGGTAAAAGAGACCCAGTACTTC TRBV3-1/TRBV3-2 . TRBJ2-5 .
CASSPVAGGNEQFF TGCGCCAGCAGCCCCGTAGCGGGGGGCAATGAGCAGTTCTTC TRBV4-1 . TRBJ2-1 TRBD2
CASSPRDRAYEQYF TGTGCCAGCTCACCACGGGACAGAGCCTACGAGCAGTACTTC TRBV18 . TRBJ2-7 TRBD1
CAGSTTTLQNSPLHF TGTGCCGGCTCCACCACAACCCTTCAGAATTCACCCCTCCACTTT TRBV19 . TRBJ1-6 .
CAISESEWELMNTEAFF TGTGCCATCAGTGAGTCGGAGTGGGAGCTCATGAACACTGAAGCTTTCTTT TRBV10-3 . TRBJ1-1 .
CATLWGGTGTEAFF TGTGCCACCTTATGGGGGGGGACGGGCACTGAAGCTTTCTTT TRBV7-8 . TRBJ1-1 .
CAISEVLAKNIQYF TGTGCCATCAGTGAGGTACTAGCCAAAAACATTCAGTACTTC TRBV10-3 . TRBJ2-4 .
CASSERTGAVEAFF TGTGCCAGCAGTGAGAGGACAGGAGCCGTTGAAGCTTTCTTT TRBV6-1 . TRBJ1-1 TRBD1
CATSDVGIAGERTGELFF TGTGCCACCAGTGATGTAGGAATAGCGGGAGAACGGACCGGGGAGCTGTTTTTT TRBV24-1 . TRBJ2-2 TRBD2
CASSLEGFYQREQFF TGTGCCAGCAGCTTAGAGGGGTTTTATCAGCGTGAGCAGTTCTTC TRBV7-2 . TRBJ2-1 .
CSASSQGTGANVLTF TGCAGTGCTAGTTCCCAGGGGACTGGGGCCAACGTCCTGACTTTC TRBV20-1 once TRBJ2-6 .
CASSPRGQETQYF TGTGCCAGCAGCCCACGGGGCCAAGAGACCCAGTACTTC TRBV7-3 . TRBJ2-5 .
CASSAGRLAVTGELFF TGTGCCAGTAGCGCGGGGAGACTAGCGGTCACCGGGGAGCTGTTTTTT TRBV19 . TRBJ2-2 TRBD2
CASSLGAGGGETQYF TGTGCCAGCAGCTTGGGGGCGGGAGGGGGTGAGACCCAGTACTTC TRBV5-4 . TRBJ2-5 TRBD2
CASSLGTGGANEKLFF TGCGCCAGCAGCTTGGGCACAGGGGGCGCGAATGAAAAACTGTTTTTT TRBV5-1 . TRBJ1-4 TRBD1
CASSPAAGAGYTF TGTGCCAGCAGCCCGGCGGCAGGGGCTGGCTACACCTTC TRBV5-6 . TRBJ1-2 .
CATSDQNRGGGDTQYF TGTGCCACCAGTGACCAGAACAGGGGCGGGGGGGATACGCAGTATTTT TRBV24-1 . TRBJ2-3 .
CASSQRNLNTEAFF TGTGCCAGCAGCCAAAGAAACTTGAACACTGAAGCTTTCTTT TRBV3-1/TRBV3-2 . TRBJ1-1 .
CASSLGAKRFF TGTGCCAGCAGCTTGGGGGCTAAACGGTTCTTC TRBV5-4 . TRBJ2-1 .
CASSIRDSYEQYF TGTGCCAGTAGTATACGGGACAGCTACGAGCAGTACTTC TRBV19 . TRBJ2-7 TRBD1
CASSHGLADYEQFF TGTGCCAGCAGCCACGGACTAGCGGACTATGAGCAGTTCTTC TRBV5-4 . TRBJ2-1 TRBD2
CASSFREVQETQYF TGTGCCAGCAGCTTCCGGGAGGTACAAGAGACCCAGTACTTC TRBV7-9 . TRBJ2-5 TRBD2
CASSPPGAWEQFF TGTGCCAGCAGCCCCCCAGGGGCATGGGAGCAGTTCTTC TRBV5-6 . TRBJ2-1 .
CASSFGLAGTNEQFF TGTGCCAGCAGCTTCGGACTAGCGGGGACTAATGAGCAGTTCTTC TRBV11-2 . TRBJ2-1 TRBD2
CASSFPGQPQHF TGTGCCAGCAGTTTTCCGGGTCAGCCCCAGCATTTT TRBV27 . TRBJ1-5 .
CASSLRGQPQHF TGTGCCAGCAGTTTACGGGGTCAGCCCCAGCATTTT TRBV28 . TRBJ1-5 .
CASSSTRAAYNEQFF TGTGCCAGCAGCTCAACTAGAGCCGCCTACAATGAGCAGTTCTTC TRBV7-3 few TRBJ2-1 .
CASSVAKRGLVAPEQFF TGTGCCAGCAGCGTAGCAAAGCGGGGACTAGTGGCCCCAGAGCAGTTCTTC TRBV9 . TRBJ2-1 TRBD2
CSVEGRGSYNEQFF TGCAGCGTTGAGGGGCGGGGGTCCTACAATGAGCAGTTCTTC TRBV29-1 . TRBJ2-1 TRBD2
CAWSPGGANEKLFF TGTGCCTGGAGCCCCGGCGGGGCTAATGAAAAACTGTTTTTT TRBV30 . TRBJ1-4 .
CASSLGQYYGYTF TGTGCCAGCAGTTTAGGGCAGTATTATGGCTACACCTTC TRBV12-3/TRBV12-4 . TRBJ1-2 .
CASSEANRGSKLFF TGTGCCAGCAGTGAAGCGAATCGAGGTTCAAAACTGTTTTTT TRBV6-1 . TRBJ1-4 .
CSVDRGDGYTF TGCAGCGTTGACAGGGGAGATGGCTACACCTTC TRBV29-1 . TRBJ1-2 .
CASSSSGREYNEQFF TGTGCCAGCAGCTCTAGCGGGAGGGAATACAATGAGCAGTTCTTC TRBV7-9 . TRBJ2-1 TRBD2
CAWSVRGVRGGETQYF TGTGCCTGGAGTGTACGAGGGGTACGGGGAGGAGAGACCCAGTACTTC TRBV30 once TRBJ2-5 .
CASSTSPYQPQHF TGTGCCAGCAGCACATCCCCGTATCAGCCCCAGCATTTT TRBV7-3 few TRBJ1-5 .
CATSDPTSGSSETQYF TGTGCCACCAGTGACCCAACTAGCGGGAGTTCGGAGACCCAGTACTTC TRBV24-1 . TRBJ2-5 TRBD2